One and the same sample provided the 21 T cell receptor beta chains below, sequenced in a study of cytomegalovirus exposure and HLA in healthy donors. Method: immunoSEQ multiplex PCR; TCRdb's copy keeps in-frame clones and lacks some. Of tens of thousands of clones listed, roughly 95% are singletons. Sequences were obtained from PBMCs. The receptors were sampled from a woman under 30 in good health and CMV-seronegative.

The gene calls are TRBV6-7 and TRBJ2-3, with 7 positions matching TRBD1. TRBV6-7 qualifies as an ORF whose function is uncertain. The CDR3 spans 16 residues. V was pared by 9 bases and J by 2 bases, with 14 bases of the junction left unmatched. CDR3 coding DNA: TGTGCCAGGACGGAATATGGGGACAGACCCACAGATACGCAGTATTTT. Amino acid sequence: CARTEYGDRPTDTQYF.

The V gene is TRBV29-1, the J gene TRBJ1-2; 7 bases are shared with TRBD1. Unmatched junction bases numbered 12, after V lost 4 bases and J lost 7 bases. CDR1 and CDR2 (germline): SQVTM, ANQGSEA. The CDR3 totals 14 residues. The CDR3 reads CSVGDRLRKGGYTF. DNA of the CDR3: TGCAGCGTTGGGGACAGACTCCGGAAGGGTGGCTACACCTTC.

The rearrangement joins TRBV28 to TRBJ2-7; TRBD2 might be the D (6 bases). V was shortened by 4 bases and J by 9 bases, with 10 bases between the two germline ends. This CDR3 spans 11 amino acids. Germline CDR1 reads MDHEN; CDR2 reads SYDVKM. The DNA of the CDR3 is TGTGCCAGCAGTTGGGACGGGGGGCAGTACTTC. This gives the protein CASSWDGGQYF.

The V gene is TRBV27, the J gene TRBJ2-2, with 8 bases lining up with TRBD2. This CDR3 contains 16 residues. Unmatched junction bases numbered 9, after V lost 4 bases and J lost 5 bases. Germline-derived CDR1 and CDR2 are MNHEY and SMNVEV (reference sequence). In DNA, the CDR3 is TGTGCCAGCAGTTGGGCAGCGGGGGTTTGGACCGGGGAGCTGTTTTTT. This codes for CASSWAAGVWTGELFF.

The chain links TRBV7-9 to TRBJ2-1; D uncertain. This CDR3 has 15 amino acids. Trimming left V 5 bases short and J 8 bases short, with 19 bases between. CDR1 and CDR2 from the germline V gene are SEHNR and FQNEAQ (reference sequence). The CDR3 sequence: CASSPPSAGSHEQFF. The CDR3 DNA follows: TGTGCCAGCAGCCCACCCTCGGCAGGATCCCATGAGCAGTTCTTC.

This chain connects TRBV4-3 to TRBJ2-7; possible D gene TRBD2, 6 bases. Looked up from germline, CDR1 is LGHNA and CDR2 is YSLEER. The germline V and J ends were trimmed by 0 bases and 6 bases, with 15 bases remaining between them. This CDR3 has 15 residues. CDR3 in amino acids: CASSQDRGTPFEQYF. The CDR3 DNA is TGCGCCAGCAGCCAAGACCGGGGGACCCCTTTCGAGCAGTACTTC.

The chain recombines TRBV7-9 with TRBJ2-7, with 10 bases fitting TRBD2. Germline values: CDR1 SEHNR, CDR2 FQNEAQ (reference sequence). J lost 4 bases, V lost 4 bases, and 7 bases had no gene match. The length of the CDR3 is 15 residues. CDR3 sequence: CASSSSGRGWYEQYF. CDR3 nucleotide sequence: TGTGCCAGCAGCTCCAGCGGGAGGGGTTGGTACGAGCAGTACTTC.

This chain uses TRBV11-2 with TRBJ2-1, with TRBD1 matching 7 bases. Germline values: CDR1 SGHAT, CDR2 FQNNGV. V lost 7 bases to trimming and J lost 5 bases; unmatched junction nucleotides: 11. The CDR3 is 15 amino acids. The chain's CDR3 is CASKEQGLFHNEQFF. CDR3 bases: TGTGCCAGCAAAGAACAGGGGTTATTCCACAATGAGCAGTTCTTC.

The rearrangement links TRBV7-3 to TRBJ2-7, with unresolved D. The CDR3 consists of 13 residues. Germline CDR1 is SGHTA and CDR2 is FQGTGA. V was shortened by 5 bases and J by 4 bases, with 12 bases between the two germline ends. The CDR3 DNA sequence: TGTGCCAGCAGCCCACAACGTGGTTACGAGCAGTACTTC. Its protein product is CASSPQRGYEQYF. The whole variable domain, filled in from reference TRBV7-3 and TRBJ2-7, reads GAGVSQTPSNKVTEKGKYVELRCDPISGHTALYWYRQSLGQGPEFLIYFQGTGAADDSGLPNDRFFAVRPEGSVSTLKIQRTERGDSAVYLCASSPQRGYEQYFGPGTRLTVT.

CDR3 sequence reads: CSVVQRSTGAQHF. The CDR3 region has the DNA TGCAGCGTTGTCCAGCGATCCACGGGAGCCCAGCATTTT. The chain is built from TRBV29-1 and TRBJ1-5; D is undetermined. The ends were cut back, 4 bases at V and 11 bases at J, with 18 bases in the middle. CDR1 and CDR2 (germline): SQVTM, ANQGSEA. The CDR3 spans 13 residues. Filled out from reference TRBV29-1 and TRBJ1-5, the complete variable domain reads SAVISQKPSRDICQRGTSLTIQCQVDSQVTMMFWYRQQPGQSLTLIATANQGSEATYESGFVIDKFPISRPNLTFSTLTVSNMSPEDSSIYLCSVVQRSTGAQHFGDGTRLSIL.

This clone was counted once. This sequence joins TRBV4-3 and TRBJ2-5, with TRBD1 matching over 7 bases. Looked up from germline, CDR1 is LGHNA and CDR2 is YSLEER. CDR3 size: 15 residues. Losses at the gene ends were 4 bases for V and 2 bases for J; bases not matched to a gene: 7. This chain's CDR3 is CASSLKGAAQETQYF. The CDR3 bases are TGCGCCAGCAGCCTGAAGGGGGCAGCTCAAGAGACCCAGTACTTC.

The DNA for the CDR3 is TGTGCCACCAGCAGAGGGGGCCCCGGGAGATTAGGGAGCTCTGGGGCCAACGTCCTGACTTTC. It yields the protein CATSRGGPGRLGSSGANVLTF. This chain connects TRBV15 to TRBJ2-6, with a weak D call TRBD2 (6 bases). The CDR3 has 21 residues. The V end lost 1 base, the J end lost 0 bases, and 22 bases lay between the germline ends. Per the germline V gene, CDR1 is LNHNV and CDR2 is YYDKDF (reference sequence).

In nucleotides, the CDR3 is TGTGCCAGCAGCACCCCGTCGGGGTCCTACAATGAGCAGTTCTTC. This gives the protein CASSTPSGSYNEQFF. The chain uses TRBV4-2 and TRBJ2-1, with D possibly matching TRBD2 (5 bases). Germline V CDR1 and CDR2: LGHNA, YNFKEQ. Trimming shortened V by 5 bases and J by 1 base, and 12 bases separated the two germline ends. The CDR3 has 15 amino acids.

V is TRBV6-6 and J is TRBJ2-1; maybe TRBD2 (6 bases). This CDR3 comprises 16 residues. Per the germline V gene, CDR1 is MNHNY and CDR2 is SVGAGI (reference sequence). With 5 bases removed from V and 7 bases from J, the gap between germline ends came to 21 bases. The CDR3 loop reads CASSRSAGPPDNEQFF. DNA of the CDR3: TGTGCCAGCAGTCGGAGCGCGGGACCCCCGGATAATGAGCAGTTCTTC.

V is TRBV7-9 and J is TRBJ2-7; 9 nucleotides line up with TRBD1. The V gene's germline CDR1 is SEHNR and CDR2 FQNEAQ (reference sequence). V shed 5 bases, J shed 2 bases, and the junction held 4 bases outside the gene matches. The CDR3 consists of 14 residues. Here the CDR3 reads CASSPGTGTYEQYF. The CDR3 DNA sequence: TGTGCCAGCAGCCCCGGGACAGGGACCTACGAGCAGTACTTC.

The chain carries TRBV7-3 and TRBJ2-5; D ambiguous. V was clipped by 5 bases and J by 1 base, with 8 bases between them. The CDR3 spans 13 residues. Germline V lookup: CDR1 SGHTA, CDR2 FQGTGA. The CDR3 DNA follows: TGTGCCAGCAGCCCGAATAGCCAAGAGACCCAGTACTTC. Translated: CASSPNSQETQYF.

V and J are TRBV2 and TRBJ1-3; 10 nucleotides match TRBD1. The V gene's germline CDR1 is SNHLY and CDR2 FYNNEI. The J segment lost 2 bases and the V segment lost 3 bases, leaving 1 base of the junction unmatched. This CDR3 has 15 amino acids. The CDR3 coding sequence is TGTGCCAGCAGTGAGGGGACAGGGGCTGGAAACACCATATATTTT. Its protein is CASSEGTGAGNTIYF.

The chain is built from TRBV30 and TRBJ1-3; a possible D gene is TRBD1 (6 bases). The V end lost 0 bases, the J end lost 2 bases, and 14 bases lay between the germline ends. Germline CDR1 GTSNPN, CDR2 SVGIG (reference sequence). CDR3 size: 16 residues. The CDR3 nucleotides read TGTGCCTGGAGTGTAGGCCCGGCAGGGGCTGGAAACACCATATATTTT. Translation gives CAWSVGPAGAGNTIYF.

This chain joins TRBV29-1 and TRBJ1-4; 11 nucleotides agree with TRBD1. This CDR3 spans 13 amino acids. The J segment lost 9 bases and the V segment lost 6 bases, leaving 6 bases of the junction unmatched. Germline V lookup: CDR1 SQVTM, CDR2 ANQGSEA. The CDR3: CSVAGTGGKKLFF. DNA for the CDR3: TGCAGCGTAGCCGGGACAGGGGGGAAAAAACTGTTTTTT.

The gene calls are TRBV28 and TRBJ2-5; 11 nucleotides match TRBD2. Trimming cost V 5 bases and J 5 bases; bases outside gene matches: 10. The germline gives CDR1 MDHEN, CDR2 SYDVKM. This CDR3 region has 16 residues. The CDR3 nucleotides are TGTGCCAGCAGTCTACAACTAGCGGGAGTCTTGGAGACCCAGTACTTC. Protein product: CASSLQLAGVLETQYF.

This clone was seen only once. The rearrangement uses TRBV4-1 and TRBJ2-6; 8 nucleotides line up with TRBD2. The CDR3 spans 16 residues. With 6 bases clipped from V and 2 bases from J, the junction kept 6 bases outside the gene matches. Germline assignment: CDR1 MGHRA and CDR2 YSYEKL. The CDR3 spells CASSPHGGAGANVLTF. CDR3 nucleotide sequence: TGCGCCAGCAGTCCGCACGGGGGGGCTGGGGCCAACGTCCTGACTTTC.